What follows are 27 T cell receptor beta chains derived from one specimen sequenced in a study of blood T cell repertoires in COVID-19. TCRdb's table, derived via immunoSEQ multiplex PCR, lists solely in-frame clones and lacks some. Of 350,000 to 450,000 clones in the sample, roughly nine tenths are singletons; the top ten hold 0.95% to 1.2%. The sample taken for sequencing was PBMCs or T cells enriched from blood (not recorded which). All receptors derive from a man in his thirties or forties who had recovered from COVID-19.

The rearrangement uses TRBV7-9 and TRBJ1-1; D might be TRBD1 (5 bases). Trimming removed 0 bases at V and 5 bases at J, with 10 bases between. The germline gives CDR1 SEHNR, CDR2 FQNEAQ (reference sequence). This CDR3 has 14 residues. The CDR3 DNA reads TGTGCCAGCAGCTTAGCCGGGGCGGGAACTGAAGCTTTCTTT. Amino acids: CASSLAGAGTEAFF.

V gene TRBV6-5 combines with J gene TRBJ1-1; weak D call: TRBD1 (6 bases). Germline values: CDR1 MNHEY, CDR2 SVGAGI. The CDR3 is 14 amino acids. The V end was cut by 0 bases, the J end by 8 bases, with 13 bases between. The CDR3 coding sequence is TGTGCCAGCAGTTACTCGAACAGGGAGGGAGAAGCTTTCTTT. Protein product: CASSYSNREGEAFF.

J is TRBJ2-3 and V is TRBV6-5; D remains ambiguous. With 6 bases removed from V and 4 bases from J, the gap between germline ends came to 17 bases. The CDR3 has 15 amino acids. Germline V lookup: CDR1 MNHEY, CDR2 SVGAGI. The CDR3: CASRPTIFEADTQYF. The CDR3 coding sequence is TGTGCCAGCAGACCCACAATCTTCGAGGCAGATACGCAGTATTTT.

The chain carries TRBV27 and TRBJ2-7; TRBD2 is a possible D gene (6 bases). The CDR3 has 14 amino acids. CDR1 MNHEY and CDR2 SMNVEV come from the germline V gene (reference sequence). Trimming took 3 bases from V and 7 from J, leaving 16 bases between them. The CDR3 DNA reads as TGTGCCAGCAGTTTGTGGGGGGACCTCCCTGAGCAGTACTTC. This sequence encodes CASSLWGDLPEQYF.

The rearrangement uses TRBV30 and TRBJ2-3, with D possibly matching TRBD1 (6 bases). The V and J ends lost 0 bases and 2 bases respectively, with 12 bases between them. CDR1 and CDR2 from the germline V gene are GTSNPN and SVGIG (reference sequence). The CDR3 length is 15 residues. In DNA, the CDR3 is TGTGCCTGGAGTGTACCGAGGGACATCACAGATACGCAGTATTTT. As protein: CAWSVPRDITDTQYF.

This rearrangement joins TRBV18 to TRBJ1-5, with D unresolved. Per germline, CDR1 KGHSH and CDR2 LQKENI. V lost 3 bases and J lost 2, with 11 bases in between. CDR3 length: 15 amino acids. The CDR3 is CASSPSIQGNQPQHF. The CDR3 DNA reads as TGTGCCAGCTCACCGTCGATCCAGGGCAATCAGCCCCAGCATTTT. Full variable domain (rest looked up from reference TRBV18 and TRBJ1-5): NAGVMQNPRHLVRRRGQEARLRCSPMKGHSHVYWYRQLPEEGLKFMVYLQKENIIDESGMPKERFSAEFPKEGPSILRIQQVVRGDSAAYFCASSPSIQGNQPQHFGDGTRLSIL.

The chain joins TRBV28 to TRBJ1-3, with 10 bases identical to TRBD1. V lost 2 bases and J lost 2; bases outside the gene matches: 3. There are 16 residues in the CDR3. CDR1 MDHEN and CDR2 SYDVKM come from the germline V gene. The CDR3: CASSLGGTGAGNTIYF. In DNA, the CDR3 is TGTGCCAGCAGTTTAGGAGGGACAGGGGCTGGAAACACCATATATTTT.

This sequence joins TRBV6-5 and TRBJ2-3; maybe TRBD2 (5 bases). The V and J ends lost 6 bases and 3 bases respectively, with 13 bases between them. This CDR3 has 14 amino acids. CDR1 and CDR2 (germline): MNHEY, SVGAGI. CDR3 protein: CASSIAGGTDTQYF. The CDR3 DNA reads TGTGCCAGCAGCATCGCGGGCGGGACAGATACGCAGTATTTT.

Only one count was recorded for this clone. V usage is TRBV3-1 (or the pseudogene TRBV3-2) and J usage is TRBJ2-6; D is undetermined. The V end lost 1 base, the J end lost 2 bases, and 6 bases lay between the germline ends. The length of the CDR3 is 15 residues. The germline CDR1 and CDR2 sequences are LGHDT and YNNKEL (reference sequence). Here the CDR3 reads CASSQAGTGANVLTF. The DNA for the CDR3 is TGTGCCAGCAGCCAAGCAGGTACTGGGGCCAACGTCCTGACTTTC.

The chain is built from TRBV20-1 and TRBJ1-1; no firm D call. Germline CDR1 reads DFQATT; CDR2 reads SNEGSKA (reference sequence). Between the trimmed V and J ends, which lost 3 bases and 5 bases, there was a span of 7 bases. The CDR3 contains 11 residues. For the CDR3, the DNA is TGCAGTGCTAGTGAGCGTACTGAAGCTTTCTTT. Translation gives CSASERTEAFF.

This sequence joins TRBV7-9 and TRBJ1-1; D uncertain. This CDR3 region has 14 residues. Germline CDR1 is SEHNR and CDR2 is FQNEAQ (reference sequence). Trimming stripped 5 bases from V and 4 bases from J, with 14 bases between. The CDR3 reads CASSPRVSSTEAFF. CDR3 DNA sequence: TGTGCCAGCAGCCCGCGGGTGTCGTCCACTGAAGCTTTCTTT. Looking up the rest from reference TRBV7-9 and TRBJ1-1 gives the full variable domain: DTGVSQNPRHKITKRGQNVTFRCDPISEHNRLYWYRQTLGQGPEFLTYFQNEAQLEKSRLLSDRFSAERPKGSFSTLEIQRTEQGDSAMYLCASSPRVSSTEAFFGQGTRLTVV.

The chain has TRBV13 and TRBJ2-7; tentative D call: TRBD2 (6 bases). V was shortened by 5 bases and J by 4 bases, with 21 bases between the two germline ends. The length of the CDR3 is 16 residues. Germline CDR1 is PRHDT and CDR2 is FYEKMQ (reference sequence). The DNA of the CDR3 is TGTGCCAGCAGCCTAAGGGACTTCGGGGCCGCGTACGAGCAGTACTTC. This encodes CASSLRDFGAAYEQYF.

CDR3 DNA sequence: TGCGCCAGCAGTGAGTCGGCGCCTAGGGGAAACACCATATATTTT. Translating it yields CASSESAPRGNTIYF. The chain uses TRBV10-2 and TRBJ1-3; D remains ambiguous. The CDR3 contains 15 residues. V dropped 0 bases and J dropped 4 bases, with 10 bases sitting between them. Germline V lookup: CDR1 WSHSY, CDR2 SAAADI.

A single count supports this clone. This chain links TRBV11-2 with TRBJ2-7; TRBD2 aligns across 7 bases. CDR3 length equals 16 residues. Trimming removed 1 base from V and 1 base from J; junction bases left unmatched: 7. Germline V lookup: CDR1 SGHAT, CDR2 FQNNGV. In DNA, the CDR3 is TGTGCCAGCAGCTTAGGGGCTAGAGCGGGGTCCTACGAGCAGTACTTC. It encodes CASSLGARAGSYEQYF.

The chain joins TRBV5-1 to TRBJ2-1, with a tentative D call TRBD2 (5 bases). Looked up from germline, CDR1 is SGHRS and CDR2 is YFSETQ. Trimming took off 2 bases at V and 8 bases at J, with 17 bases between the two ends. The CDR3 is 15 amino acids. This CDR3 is CASSLTPTRSDEQFF. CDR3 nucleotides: TGCGCCAGCAGCTTAACCCCTACTAGATCGGATGAGCAGTTCTTC.

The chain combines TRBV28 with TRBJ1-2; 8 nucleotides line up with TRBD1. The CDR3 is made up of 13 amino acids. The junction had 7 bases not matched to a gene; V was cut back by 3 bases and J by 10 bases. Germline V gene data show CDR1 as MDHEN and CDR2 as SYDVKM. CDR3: CASSFSGGYFYTF. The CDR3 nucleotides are TGTGCCAGCAGTTTTTCAGGGGGCTACTTCTACACCTTC.

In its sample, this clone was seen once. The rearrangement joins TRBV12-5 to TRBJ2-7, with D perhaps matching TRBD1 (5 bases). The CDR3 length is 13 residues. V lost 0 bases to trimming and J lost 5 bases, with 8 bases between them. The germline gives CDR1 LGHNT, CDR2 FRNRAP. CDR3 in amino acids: CASGLVGQDEQYF. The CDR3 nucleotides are TGTGCTAGTGGTTTGGTGGGGCAGGACGAGCAGTACTTC.

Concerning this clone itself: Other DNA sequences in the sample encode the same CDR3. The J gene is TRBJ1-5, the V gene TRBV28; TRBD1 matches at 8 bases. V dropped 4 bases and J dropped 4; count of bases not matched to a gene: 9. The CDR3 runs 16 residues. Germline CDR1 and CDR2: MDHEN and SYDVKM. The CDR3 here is CASSSPGQGGNQPQHF. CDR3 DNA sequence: TGTGCCAGCAGTTCCCCCGGACAGGGAGGGAATCAGCCCCAGCATTTT.

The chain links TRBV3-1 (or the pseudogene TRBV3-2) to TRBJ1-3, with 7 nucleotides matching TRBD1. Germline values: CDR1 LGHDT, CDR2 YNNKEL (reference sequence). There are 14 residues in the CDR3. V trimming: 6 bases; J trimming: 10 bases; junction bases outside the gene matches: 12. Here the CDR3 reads CASRQTGQEMTIYF. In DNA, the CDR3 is TGTGCCAGCAGACAGACAGGGCAGGAGATGACCATATATTTT.

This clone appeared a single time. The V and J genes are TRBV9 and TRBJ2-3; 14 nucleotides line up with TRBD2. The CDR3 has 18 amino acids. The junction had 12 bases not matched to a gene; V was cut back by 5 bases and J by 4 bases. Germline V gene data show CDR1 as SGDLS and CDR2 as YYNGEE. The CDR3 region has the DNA TGTGCCAGCAGTCCAGAGTCGGGACTAGCGGGAGAGTCAGATACGCAGTATTTT. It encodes CASSPESGLAGESDTQYF.

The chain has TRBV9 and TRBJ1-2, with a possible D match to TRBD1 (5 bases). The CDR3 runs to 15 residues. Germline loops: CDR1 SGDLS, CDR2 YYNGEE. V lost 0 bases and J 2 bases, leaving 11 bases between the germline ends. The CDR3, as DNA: TGTGCCAGCAGCGTAGATGAGGGGAGGAACTATGGCTACACCTTC. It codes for CASSVDEGRNYGYTF.

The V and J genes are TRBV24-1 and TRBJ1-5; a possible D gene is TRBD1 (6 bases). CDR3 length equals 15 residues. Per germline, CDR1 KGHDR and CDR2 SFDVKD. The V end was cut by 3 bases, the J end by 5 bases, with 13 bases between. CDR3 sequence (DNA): TGTGCCACCAGTGATGTAACAGGGAGCGATCAGCCCCAGCATTTT. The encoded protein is CATSDVTGSDQPQHF.

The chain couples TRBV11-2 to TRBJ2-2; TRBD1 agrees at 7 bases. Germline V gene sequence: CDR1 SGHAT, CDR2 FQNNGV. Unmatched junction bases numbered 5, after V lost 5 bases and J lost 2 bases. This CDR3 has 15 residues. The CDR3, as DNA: TGTGCCAGCAGCCCCGGGACAGCAAACACCGGGGAGCTGTTTTTT. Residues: CASSPGTANTGELFF.

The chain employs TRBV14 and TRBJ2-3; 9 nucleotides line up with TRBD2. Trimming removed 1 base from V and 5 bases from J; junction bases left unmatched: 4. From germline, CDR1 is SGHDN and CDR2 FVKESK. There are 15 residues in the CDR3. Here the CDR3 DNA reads TGTGCCAGCAGCCAAGCGCGGGAGGGCCTAGATACGCAGTATTTT. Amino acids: CASSQAREGLDTQYF. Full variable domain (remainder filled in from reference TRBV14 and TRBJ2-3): EAGVTQFPSHSVIEKGQTVTLRCDPISGHDNLYWYRRVMGKEIKFLLHFVKESKQDESGMPNNRFLAERTGGTYSTLKVQPAELEDSGVYFCASSQAREGLDTQYFGPGTRLTVL.

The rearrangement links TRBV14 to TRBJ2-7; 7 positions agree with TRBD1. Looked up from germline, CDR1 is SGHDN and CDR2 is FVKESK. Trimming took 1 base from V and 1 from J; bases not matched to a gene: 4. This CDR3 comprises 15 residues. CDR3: CASSQVRTGSYEQYF. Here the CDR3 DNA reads TGTGCCAGCAGCCAAGTTCGGACAGGTTCCTACGAGCAGTACTTC.

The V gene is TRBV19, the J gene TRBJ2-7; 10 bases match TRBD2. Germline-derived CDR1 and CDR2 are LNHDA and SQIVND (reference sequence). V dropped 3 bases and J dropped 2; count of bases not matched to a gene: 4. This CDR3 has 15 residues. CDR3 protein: CASSIFSGGTYEQYF. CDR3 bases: TGTGCCAGTAGTATTTTTAGCGGGGGGACCTACGAGCAGTACTTC.

The CDR3 sequence: CAIGGQGNSGNTIYF. Here the CDR3 DNA reads TGTGCCATCGGAGGACAGGGCAACTCTGGAAACACCATATATTTT. V and J are TRBV10-3 and TRBJ1-3; 8 positions match TRBD1. The germline V gene has CDR1 ENHRY and CDR2 SYGVKD. V gave up 8 bases and J gave up 0 bases; unmatched junction bases: 6. The CDR3 has 15 amino acids.